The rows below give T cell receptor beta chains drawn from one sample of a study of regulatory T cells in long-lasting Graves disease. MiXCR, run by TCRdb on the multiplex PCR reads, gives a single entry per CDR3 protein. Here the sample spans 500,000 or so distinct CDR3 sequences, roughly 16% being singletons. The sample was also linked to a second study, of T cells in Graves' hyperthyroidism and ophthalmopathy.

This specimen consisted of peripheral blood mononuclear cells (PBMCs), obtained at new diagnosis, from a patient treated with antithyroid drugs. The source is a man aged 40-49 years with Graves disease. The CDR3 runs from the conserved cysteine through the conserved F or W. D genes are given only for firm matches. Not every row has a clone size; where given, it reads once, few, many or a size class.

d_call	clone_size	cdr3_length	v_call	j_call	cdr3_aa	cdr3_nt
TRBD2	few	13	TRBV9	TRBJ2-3	CASSAGGSDTQYF	TGTGCCAGCTCGGCGGGAGGATCAGATACGCAGTATTTT
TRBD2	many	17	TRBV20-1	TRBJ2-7	CSARGGSGSSFSYEQYF	TGCAGTGCTAGAGGGGGTAGCGGGAGTTCATTTTCCTACGAGCAGTACTTC
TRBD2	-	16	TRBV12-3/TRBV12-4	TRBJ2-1	CASITSSGSTYNEQFF	TGTGCCAGCATTACCTCTAGCGGAAGTACCTACAATGAGCAGTTCTTC
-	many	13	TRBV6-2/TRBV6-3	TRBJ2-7	CASSPSGSYEQYF	TGTGCCAGCAGCCCCTCTGGCTCCTACGAGCAGTACTTC
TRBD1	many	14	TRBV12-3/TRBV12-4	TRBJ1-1	CASSSQGAKTEAFF	TGTGCCAGCAGTTCACAGGGGGCGAAAACTGAAGCTTTCTTT
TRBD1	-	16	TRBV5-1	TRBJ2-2	CASSLGDRQETGELFF	TGCGCCAGCAGCTTGGGGGACAGGCAGGAGACCGGGGAGCTGTTTTTT
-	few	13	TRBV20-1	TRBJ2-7	CSARPHVSGMQYF	TGCAGTGCTAGGCCACACGTCTCGGGGATGCAGTACTTC
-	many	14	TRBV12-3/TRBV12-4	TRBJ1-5	CASSLDRSDQPQHF	TGTGCCAGCTCTCTCGACAGATCGGATCAGCCCCAGCATTTT
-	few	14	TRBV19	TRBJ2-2	CASRTSSVAGELFF	TGTGCCAGTAGAACTAGCTCTGTGGCCGGGGAGCTGTTTTTT
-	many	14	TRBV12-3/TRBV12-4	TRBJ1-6	CASTLGSHNSPLHF	TGTGCCAGCACCTTGGGCAGCCATAATTCACCCCTCCACTTT
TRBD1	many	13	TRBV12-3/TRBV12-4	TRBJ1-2	CASSRTGGSGYTF	TGTGCCAGCAGCCGGACAGGGGGCTCTGGCTACACCTTC
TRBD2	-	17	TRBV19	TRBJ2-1	CASSIRSGLAGGNEQFF	TGTGCCAGTAGTATCCGTTCCGGACTAGCGGGAGGCAATGAGCAGTTCTTC
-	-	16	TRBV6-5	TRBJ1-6	CASGYSVSSYNSPLHF	TGTGCCAGCGGTTACTCGGTCAGCTCCTATAATTCACCCCTCCACTTT
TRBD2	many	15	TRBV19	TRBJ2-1	CASSISGSSYNEQFF	TGTGCCAGTAGTATTAGCGGGAGTTCCTACAATGAGCAGTTCTTC
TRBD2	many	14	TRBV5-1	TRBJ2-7	CASRPTSGRWEQYF	TGCGCCAGCAGACCGACTAGCGGGAGATGGGAGCAGTACTTC
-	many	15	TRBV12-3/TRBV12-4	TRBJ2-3	CASSFRGAVADTQYF	TGTGCCAGCAGTTTTCGGGGGGCAGTGGCAGATACGCAGTATTTT
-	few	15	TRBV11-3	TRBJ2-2	CASSPDQRAGGELFF	TGTGCCAGCAGCCCCGACCAGCGGGCGGGCGGGGAGCTGTTTTTT
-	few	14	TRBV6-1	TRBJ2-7	CASSASGLTYEQYF	TGTGCCAGCAGTGCGAGCGGACTTACCTACGAGCAGTACTTC
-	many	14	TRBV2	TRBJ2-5	CASTLTANQETQYF	TGTGCCAGCACGTTGACTGCCAACCAAGAGACCCAGTACTTC
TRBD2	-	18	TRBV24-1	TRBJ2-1	CATSDLSGGASSYNEQFF	TGTGCCACCAGTGACCTCAGCGGGGGGGCTAGCTCCTACAATGAGCAGTTCTTC
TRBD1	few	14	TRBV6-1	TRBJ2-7	CASSEGTGFREQYF	TGTGCCAGCAGTGAAGGGACAGGGTTTCGTGAGCAGTACTTC